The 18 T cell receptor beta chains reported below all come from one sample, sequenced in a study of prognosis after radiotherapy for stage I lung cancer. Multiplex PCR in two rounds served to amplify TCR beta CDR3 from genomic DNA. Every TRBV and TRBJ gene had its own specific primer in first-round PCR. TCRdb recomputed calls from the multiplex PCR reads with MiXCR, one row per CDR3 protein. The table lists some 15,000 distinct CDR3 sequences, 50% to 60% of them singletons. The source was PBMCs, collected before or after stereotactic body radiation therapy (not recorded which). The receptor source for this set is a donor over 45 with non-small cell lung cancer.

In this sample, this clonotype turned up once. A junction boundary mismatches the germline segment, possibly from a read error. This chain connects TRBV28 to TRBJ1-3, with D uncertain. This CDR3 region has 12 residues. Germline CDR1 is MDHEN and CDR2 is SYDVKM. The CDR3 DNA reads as TGTGTCAGCATGGCAGCTGGAAACACCATATATTTT. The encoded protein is CVSMAAGNTIYF.

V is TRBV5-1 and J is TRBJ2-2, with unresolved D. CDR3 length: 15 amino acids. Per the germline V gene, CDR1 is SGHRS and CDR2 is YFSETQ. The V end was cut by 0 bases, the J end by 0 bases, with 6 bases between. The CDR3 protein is CASSLGHPNTGELFF. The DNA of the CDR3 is TGCGCCAGCAGCTTGGGGCACCCGAACACCGGGGAGCTGTTTTTT.

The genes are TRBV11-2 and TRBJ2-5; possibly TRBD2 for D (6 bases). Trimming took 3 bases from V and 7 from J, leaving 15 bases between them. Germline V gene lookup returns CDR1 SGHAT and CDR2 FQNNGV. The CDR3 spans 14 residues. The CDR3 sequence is CASSFSTWGGTQYF. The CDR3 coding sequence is TGTGCCAGCAGCTTCAGTACCTGGGGAGGGACCCAGTACTTC.

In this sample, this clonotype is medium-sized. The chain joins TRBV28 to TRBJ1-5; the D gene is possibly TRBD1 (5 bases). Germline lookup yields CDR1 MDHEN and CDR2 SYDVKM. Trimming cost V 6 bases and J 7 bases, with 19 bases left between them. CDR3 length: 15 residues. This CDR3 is CASRPHGKGLQPQHF. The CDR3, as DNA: TGTGCCAGCAGGCCCCACGGGAAGGGGTTGCAGCCCCAGCATTTT.

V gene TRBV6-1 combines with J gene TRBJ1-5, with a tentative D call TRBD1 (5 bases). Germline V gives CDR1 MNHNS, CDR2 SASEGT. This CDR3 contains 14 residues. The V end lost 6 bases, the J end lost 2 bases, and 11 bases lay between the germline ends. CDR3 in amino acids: CASSHQGGNQPQHF. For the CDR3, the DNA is TGTGCCAGCAGCCATCAGGGTGGCAATCAGCCCCAGCATTTT.

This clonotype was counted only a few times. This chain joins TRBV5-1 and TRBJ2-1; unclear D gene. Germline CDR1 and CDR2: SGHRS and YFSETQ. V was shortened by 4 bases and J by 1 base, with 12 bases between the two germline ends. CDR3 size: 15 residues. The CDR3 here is CASSVAGASYNEQFF. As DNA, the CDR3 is TGCGCCAGCAGCGTAGCAGGAGCGTCCTACAATGAGCAGTTCTTC.

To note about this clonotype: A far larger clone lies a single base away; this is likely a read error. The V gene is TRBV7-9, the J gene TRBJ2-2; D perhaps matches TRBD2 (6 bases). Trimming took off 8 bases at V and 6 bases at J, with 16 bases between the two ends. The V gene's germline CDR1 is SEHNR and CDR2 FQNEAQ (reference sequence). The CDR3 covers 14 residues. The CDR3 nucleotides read TGTGCCAGCGGCCGGGAGCCGCAGGCCGGGGAGCTGTTTTTT. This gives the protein CASGREPQAGELFF.

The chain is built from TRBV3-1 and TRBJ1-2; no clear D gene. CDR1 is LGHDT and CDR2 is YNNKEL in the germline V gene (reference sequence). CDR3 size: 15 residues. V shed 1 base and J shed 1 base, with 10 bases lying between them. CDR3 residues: CASSQVAVLNYGYTF. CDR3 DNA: TGTGCCAGCAGCCAAGTAGCCGTTCTTAACTATGGCTACACCTTC. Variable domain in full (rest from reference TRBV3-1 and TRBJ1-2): DTAVSQTPKYLVTQMGNDKSIKCEQNLGHDTMYWYKQDSKKFLKIMFSYNNKELIINETVPNRFSPKSPDKAHLNLHINSLELGDSAVYFCASSQVAVLNYGYTFGSGTRLTVV.

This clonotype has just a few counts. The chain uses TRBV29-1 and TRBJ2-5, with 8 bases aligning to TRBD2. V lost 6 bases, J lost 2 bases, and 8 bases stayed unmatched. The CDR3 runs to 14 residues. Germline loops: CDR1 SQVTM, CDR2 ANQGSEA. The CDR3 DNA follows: TGCAGCGTGGAGAGGACTAGCCGACAAGAGACCCAGTACTTC. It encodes CSVERTSRQETQYF.

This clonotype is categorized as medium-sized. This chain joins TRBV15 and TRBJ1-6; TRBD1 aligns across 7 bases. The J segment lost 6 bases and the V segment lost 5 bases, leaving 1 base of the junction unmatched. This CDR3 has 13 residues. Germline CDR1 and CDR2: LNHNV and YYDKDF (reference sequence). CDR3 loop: CATSGQANSPLHF. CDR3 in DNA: TGTGCCACCAGCGGACAGGCTAATTCACCCCTCCACTTT.

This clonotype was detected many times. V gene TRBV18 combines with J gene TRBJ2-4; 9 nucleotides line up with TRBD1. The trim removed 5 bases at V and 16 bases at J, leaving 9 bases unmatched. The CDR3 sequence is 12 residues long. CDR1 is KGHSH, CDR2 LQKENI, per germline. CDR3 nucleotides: TGTGCCAGCTCAGCAGCGCCGGGACAGGGCTACTTC. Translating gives CASSAAPGQGYF.

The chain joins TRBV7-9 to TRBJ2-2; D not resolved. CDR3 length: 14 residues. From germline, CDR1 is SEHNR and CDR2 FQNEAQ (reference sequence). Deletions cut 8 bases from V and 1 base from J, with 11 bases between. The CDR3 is CASELVRNTGELFF. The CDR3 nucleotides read TGTGCCAGCGAGCTAGTCCGGAACACCGGGGAGCTGTTTTTT. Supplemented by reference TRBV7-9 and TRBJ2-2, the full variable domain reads DTGVSQNPRHKITKRGQNVTFRCDPISEHNRLYWYRQTLGQGPEFLTYFQNEAQLEKSRLLSDRFSAERPKGSFSTLEIQRTEQGDSAMYLCASELVRNTGELFFGEGSRLTVL.

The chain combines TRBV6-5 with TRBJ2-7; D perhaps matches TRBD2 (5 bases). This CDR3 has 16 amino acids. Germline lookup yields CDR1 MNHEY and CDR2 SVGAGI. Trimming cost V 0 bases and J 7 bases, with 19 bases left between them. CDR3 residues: CASSYSTFGSGYEQYF. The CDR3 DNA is TGTGCCAGCAGTTACTCGACCTTTGGGAGTGGCTATGAGCAGTACTTC.

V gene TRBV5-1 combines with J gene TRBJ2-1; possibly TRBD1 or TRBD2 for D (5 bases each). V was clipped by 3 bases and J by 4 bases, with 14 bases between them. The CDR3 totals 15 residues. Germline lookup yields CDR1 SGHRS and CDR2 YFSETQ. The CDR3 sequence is CASSSAFGGYNEQFF. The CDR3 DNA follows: TGCGCCAGCAGCTCCGCCTTTGGGGGTTACAATGAGCAGTTCTTC.

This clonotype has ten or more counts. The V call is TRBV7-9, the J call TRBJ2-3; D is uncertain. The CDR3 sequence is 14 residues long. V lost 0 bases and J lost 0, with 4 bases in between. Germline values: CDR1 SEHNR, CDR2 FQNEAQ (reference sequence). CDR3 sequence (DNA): TGTGCCAGCAGCTTAGCGCGTAGCACAGATACGCAGTATTTT. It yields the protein CASSLARSTDTQYF.

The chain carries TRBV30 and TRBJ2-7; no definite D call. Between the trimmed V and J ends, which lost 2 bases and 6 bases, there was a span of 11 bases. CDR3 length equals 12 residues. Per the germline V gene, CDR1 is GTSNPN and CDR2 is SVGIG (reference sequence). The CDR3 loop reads CAWSMSKGEQYF. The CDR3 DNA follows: TGTGCCTGGAGTATGTCCAAGGGCGAGCAGTACTTC.

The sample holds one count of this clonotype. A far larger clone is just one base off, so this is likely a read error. The CDR3 nucleotides are TGTGCCAGCAGCCGTACCCGCAGGGTACTAGCGGACAATGAGCAGTTCTTC. It yields the protein CASSRTRRVLADNEQFF. V and J are TRBV6-9 and TRBJ2-1, with 8 bases fitting TRBD2. Germline CDR1 reads MNHGY; CDR2 reads SVAAGI. This CDR3 is 17 amino acids long. Germline trimming cut 6 bases from V and 5 bases from J; bases unmatched to any gene: 15.

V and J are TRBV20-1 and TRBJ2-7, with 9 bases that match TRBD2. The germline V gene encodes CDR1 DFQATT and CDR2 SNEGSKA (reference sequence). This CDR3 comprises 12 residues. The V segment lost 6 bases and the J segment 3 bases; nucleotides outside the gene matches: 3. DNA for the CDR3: TGCAGTGCCATTAGCGGGAGCTACGAGCAGTACTTC. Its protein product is CSAISGSYEQYF.